This T cell receptor beta chain stems from a study of T cell responses to AZD1222 COVID-19 vaccine. The study, taken as a whole, reports: Donors were largely white British and mainly female; clonal diversity was possibly underestimated. Vaccine-associated CD4 TCRs ranged over spike, dominating at 160-218 and 743-854. Reportedly, nearly half the spike-specific TCRs target unmutated variant regions.

Sequencing used immunoSEQ multiplex PCR; TCRdb keeps in-frame clones, though not all of them. The sample has 150,000 to 200,000 clones, 80% to 95% seen once. The CDR3 loop spans 14 amino acids. Trimming removed 2 bases from V and 1 base from J, with 9 bases in between. Germline values: CDR1 WNHNN, CDR2 SYGVQD (reference sequence). On this clone: As yet, its antigen is unknown.

The receptor was derived from an adult in good health. The rearrangement joins TRBV10-1 to TRBJ2-7, with D perhaps TRBD2 (5 bases). The specimen comprised peripheral blood, sampled on day 0 of AZD1222 vaccination. The CDR3 DNA sequence: TGCGCCAGCAGTGAGGTACGGGGATCCTACGAGCAGTACTTC. Translating gives CASSEVRGSYEQYF.